Listed below are T cell receptor beta chains from one sample, sequenced in a study of synovial regulatory T cells in juvenile arthritis. TCRdb's table, derived via immunoSEQ multiplex PCR, lists solely in-frame clones and lacks some. The record lists some 9,200 clones, of which the ten most abundant hold 0.72%. The sample consisted of Treg cells from blood. The origin of the receptors is a donor aged 2-30 years with juvenile idiopathic arthritis. Both conserved end residues are part of each CDR3. Each record gives: J gene, V gene, CDR3 protein.

>TRBJ1-1|TRBV19
CASSISRGRNTEAFF
>TRBJ2-7|TRBV15
CATSREAGKGPYEQYF
>TRBJ2-3|TRBV10-3
CAISGQGTDTQYF
>TRBJ2-3|TRBV7-9
CASSLSVGATDTQYF
>TRBJ2-5|TRBV7-9
CASSLGAGSLFQETQYF
>TRBJ2-7|TRBV19
CASSPRSGLPYEQYF
>TRBJ1-1|TRBV7-8
CASSLTDTNTEAFF
>TRBJ2-2|TRBV5-4
CASSFLAGGTGELFF
>TRBJ2-1|TRBV6-5
CASTRAGVYNEQFF
>TRBJ2-7|TRBV7-9
CASSQSGTSYEQYF
>TRBJ2-2|TRBV5-1
CASSFGGSYTGELFF
>TRBJ2-7|TRBV30
CAWSTVLSYEQYF
>TRBJ1-1|TRBV7-2
CASSPRGSGTGVRTEAFF
>TRBJ1-2|TRBV28
CASRSSVYGYTF
>TRBJ2-1|TRBV19
CASSIPTSGSMNNEQFF
>TRBJ2-2|TRBV19
CASRVSKAGELFF
>TRBJ2-7|TRBV13
CASSLRLGYEQYF
>TRBJ1-3|TRBV7-9
CASSLVGSGNTIYF
>TRBJ2-2|TRBV9
CASSPVSGELFF
>TRBJ2-7|TRBV7-2
CASSFSVLSYEQYF
>TRBJ2-7|TRBV6-4
CASSEASGPTYEQYF
>TRBJ2-3|TRBV29-1
CSVDRGTDTQYF
>TRBJ2-7|TRBV10-3
CAISGRGPNYEQYF
>TRBJ1-5|TRBV10-3
CAKRQGRESNQPQHF